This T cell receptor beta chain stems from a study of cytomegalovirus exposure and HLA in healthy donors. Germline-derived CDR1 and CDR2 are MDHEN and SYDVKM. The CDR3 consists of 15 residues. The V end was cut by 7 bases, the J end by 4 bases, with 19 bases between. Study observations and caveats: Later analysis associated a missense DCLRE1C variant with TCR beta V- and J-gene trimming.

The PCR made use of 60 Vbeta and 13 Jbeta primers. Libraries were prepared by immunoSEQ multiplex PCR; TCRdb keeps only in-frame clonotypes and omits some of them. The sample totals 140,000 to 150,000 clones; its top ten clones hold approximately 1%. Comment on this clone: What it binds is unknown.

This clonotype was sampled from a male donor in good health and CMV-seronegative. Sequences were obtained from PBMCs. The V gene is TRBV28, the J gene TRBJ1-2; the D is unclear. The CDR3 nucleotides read TGTGCCAGCACACTCAAACCGGGGATCCTCTATGGCTACACCTTC. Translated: CASTLKPGILYGYTF.